The rows below give T cell receptor beta chains drawn from one sample of a study of cytomegalovirus exposure and HLA in healthy donors. TCRdb's copy holds only in-frame clones and misses some; the assay was immunoSEQ multiplex PCR. Found here are around 62,000 clones, around 88% of them singletons; the top ten hold around 1.7%. Sample: PBMCs. These receptor sequences come from a young woman in good health and CMV-seronegative. CDR3s include the opening cysteine and the closing phenylalanine or tryptophan. A D gene is named only where the DNA matches it firmly. Expanded clones get a size class; other rows say once, few or many, or leave the size out.

V gene	D gene	clone size	J gene	CDR3 DNA	CDR3 protein
TRBV15	TRBD1	NA	TRBJ2-5	TGTGCCACCAGCGTATACGGGCGACACGGGACAGGGAAAGAGACCCAGTACTTC	CATSVYGRHGTGKETQYF
TRBV11-2	NA	once	TRBJ2-5	TGTGCCAGCAGCTTAAGCGGAACTCGGGAAGAGACCCAGTACTTC	CASSLSGTREETQYF
TRBV6-5	NA	NA	TRBJ2-7	TGTGCCAGCAGTTACGCGCGGCACTACGAGCAGTACTTC	CASSYARHYEQYF
TRBV5-1	NA	once	TRBJ2-1	TGCGCCAGCAGCTTGGCGGGGATAACCTACAATGAGCAGTTCTTC	CASSLAGITYNEQFF
TRBV2	NA	NA	TRBJ2-2	TGTGCCAGCAGTGAATGGCAGGCACGGAACACCGGGGAGCTGTTTTTT	CASSEWQARNTGELFF
TRBV7-2	NA	NA	TRBJ1-3	TGTGCCAGCAGCCGGGTGGCAGGAAACACCATATATTTT	CASSRVAGNTIYF
TRBV19	TRBD2	NA	TRBJ2-1	TGTGCCAGTAGTATATTAGCGGGAGTTTGGGATGAGCAGTTCTTC	CASSILAGVWDEQFF
TRBV5-1	NA	NA	TRBJ1-1	TGCGCCAGCAGCGTTACAGGGTATACTGAAGCTTTCTTT	CASSVTGYTEAFF
TRBV27	TRBD1	once	TRBJ1-5	TGTGCCAGCAGTTCCGACAGGGGGCGACAGCCCCAGCATTTT	CASSSDRGRQPQHF
TRBV7-9	NA	once	TRBJ1-3	TGTGCCAGCAGTTTTCGACAGGAGGCTGGAAACACCATATATTTT	CASSFRQEAGNTIYF
TRBV5-1	NA	NA	TRBJ2-1	TGCGCCAGCAGCTCTAGCGTCTCCTACAATGAGCAGTTCTTC	CASSSSVSYNEQFF
TRBV4-1	NA	NA	TRBJ2-2	TGCGCCAGCAGCCAAGTAGGAGGGGACACCGGGGAGCTGTTTTTT	CASSQVGGDTGELFF
TRBV19	TRBD1	NA	TRBJ2-5	TGTGCCAGTAGTGTACAGGGGCCCGGTGAGACCCAGTACTTC	CASSVQGPGETQYF
TRBV5-1	NA	NA	TRBJ2-1	TGCGCCAGCATCGGCGGGGGCCGGAACAATGAGCAGTTCTTC	CASIGGGRNNEQFF
TRBV7-6	NA	NA	TRBJ2-7	TGTGCCAGCAGCTTAGTCGCCGCCGACGGGGGCTACGAGCAGTACTTC	CASSLVAADGGYEQYF
TRBV30	TRBD2	NA	TRBJ2-7	TGTGCCTGGAGTGTAGCGGGAGCTTCCTACGAGCAGTACTTC	CAWSVAGASYEQYF
TRBV18	TRBD2	NA	TRBJ2-1	TGTGCCAGCTCACCAAATCGACTAGCCGAGACGAAGTTCTTC	CASSPNRLAETKFF
TRBV7-9	NA	few	TRBJ2-5	TGTGCCAGCAGCTTGGGAGAAGAGACCCAGTACTTC	CASSLGEETQYF
TRBV6-1	NA	NA	TRBJ1-3	TGTGCCAGCAGGGTAAATCAGGCTTCTGGAAACACCATATATTTT	CASRVNQASGNTIYF
TRBV7-9	TRBD2	NA	TRBJ2-1	TGTGCCATCAGATCCGGGACTAGCGTCAATGAGCAGTTCTTC	CAIRSGTSVNEQFF
TRBV7-2	NA	NA	TRBJ2-3	TGTGCCAGCGTCTTGGGCAGCACAGATACGCAGTATTTT	CASVLGSTDTQYF
TRBV10-3	NA	NA	TRBJ2-7	TGTGCCATCCGAGAAGTCGACTCCTACGAGCAGTACTTC	CAIREVDSYEQYF
TRBV28	TRBD1	NA	TRBJ2-7	TGTGCCAGCACACCGGGACAGGGGTTCTACGAGCAGTACTTC	CASTPGQGFYEQYF
TRBV21-1	NA	NA	TRBJ2-1	TGTGCCAGCAGCAAATCCGGGACAGACTCTTACAATGAGCAGTTCTTC	CASSKSGTDSYNEQFF
TRBV5-1	NA	NA	TRBJ1-1	TGCGCCAGCAGCCCTATACTACAGGTTATGAACACTGAAGCTTTCTTT	CASSPILQVMNTEAFF
TRBV2	TRBD2	NA	TRBJ2-7	TGTGCCAGCAGGGGGACTAGCGGGGGATACGAGCAGTACTTC	CASRGTSGGYEQYF
TRBV19	NA	NA	TRBJ2-7	TGTGCCAGTAGTATAATCGGGTACGAGCAGTACTTC	CASSIIGYEQYF
TRBV4-3	NA	NA	TRBJ2-7	TGCGCCAGCAGCCAAGATGGCAGGGGAACGGCCTACGAGCAGTACTTC	CASSQDGRGTAYEQYF
TRBV28	TRBD1	NA	TRBJ2-7	TGTGCCAGCACGATGACAGGGGGCCGTTACGAGCAGTACTTC	CASTMTGGRYEQYF
TRBV4-1	TRBD1	NA	TRBJ2-5	TGCGCCAGCAGCCAAGAGGACAGGGGTTATACCCAGTACTTC	CASSQEDRGYTQYF
TRBV7-6	NA	NA	TRBJ1-3	TGTGCCAGCAGCTTGGCTCCCCTCGCCTCTGGAAACACCATATATTTT	CASSLAPLASGNTIYF